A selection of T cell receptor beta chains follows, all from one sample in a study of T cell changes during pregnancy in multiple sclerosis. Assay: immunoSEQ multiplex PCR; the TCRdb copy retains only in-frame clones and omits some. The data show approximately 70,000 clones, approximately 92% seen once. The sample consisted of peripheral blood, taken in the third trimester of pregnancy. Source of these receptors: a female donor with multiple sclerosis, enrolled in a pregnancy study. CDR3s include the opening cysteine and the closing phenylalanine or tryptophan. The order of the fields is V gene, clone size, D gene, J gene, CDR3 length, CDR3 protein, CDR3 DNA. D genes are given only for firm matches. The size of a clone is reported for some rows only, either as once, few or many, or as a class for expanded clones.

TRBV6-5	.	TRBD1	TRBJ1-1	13	CASRRRGQTEAFF	TGTGCCAGCAGGCGCAGGGGGCAAACTGAAGCTTTCTTT
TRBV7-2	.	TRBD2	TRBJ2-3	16	CASSLPGLAGTTAQYF	TGTGCCAGCAGCTTACCGGGACTAGCGGGTACAACGGCGCAGTATTTT
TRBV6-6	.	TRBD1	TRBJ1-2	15	CASSYSGTGDYGYTF	TGTGCCAGCAGTTATTCCGGGACAGGGGACTATGGCTACACCTTC
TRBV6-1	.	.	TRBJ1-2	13	CASSTRTVYGYTF	TGTGCCAGCAGTACAAGGACAGTCTATGGCTACACCTTC
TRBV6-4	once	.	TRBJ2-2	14	CASRTSSNTGELFF	TGTGCCAGCAGGACTTCTTCGAACACCGGGGAGCTGTTTTTT
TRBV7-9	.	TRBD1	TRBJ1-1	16	CASSLHVDRGHAEAFF	TGTGCCAGCAGCTTACACGTGGACAGGGGACACGCTGAAGCTTTCTTT
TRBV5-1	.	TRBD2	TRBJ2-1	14	CASSFREVVGEQFF	TGCGCCAGCAGCTTCCGGGAGGTTGTAGGTGAGCAGTTCTTC
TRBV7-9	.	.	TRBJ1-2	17	CASSLAQVDSSDGGYTF	TGTGCCAGCAGCTTAGCGCAGGTCGACTCTAGCGACGGGGGCTACACCTTC
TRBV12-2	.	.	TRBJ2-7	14	CASRSRDYPYEQYF	TGTGCAAGTCGCTCAAGGGACTACCCCTACGAGCAGTACTTC
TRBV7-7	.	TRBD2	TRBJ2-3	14	CASSAQAGGDTQYF	TGTGCCAGCAGCGCCCAAGCGGGGGGGGATACGCAGTATTTT
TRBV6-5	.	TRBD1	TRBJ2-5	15	CASSNGQGVQETQYF	TGTGCCAGCAGTAACGGACAGGGAGTCCAAGAGACCCAGTACTTC
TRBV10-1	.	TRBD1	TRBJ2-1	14	CASSVIQGANEQFF	TGCGCCAGCAGCGTAATACAGGGGGCGAATGAGCAGTTCTTC
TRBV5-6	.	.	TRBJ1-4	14	CASSLGAANEKLFF	TGTGCCAGCAGCTTGGGGGCCGCCAATGAAAAACTGTTTTTT
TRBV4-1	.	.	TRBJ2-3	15	CASSERQGGADTQYF	TGCGCCAGCAGCGAACGACAGGGAGGCGCAGATACGCAGTATTTT
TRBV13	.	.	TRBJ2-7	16	CASSLGPGDMLYEQYF	TGTGCCAGCAGCTTAGGGCCAGGGGATATGCTCTACGAGCAGTACTTC
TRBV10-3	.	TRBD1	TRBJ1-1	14	CAIRTGMRKTEAFF	TGTGCCATCCGGACAGGGATGAGAAAGACTGAAGCTTTCTTT